This passage covers 5 T cell receptor beta chains from one sample sequenced in a study of shared clonotypes between healthy human individuals. This table comes from immunoSEQ multiplex PCR, and its TCRdb copy is limited to in-frame clones, with some not included. The sample includes 2,500,000 or so clones, just under 95% of them seen just once. The specimen sequenced was naive CD4+ T cells from PBMCs. Subset meaning: CD45RA+ positively selected. The receptors were sampled from a man aged 18 to 29 in good health. Some clones in this sample may be carry-over from other donors' samples.

The chain recombines TRBV9 with TRBJ2-7; D is perhaps TRBD2 (6 bases). V lost 3 bases and J 7 bases, leaving 17 bases between the germline ends. Looked up from germline, CDR1 is SGDLS and CDR2 is YYNGEE. The CDR3 is 14 residues long. The DNA for the CDR3 is TGTGCCAGCAGCGCCGGAGGGCAGGGCGGGGAGCAGTACTTC. As protein: CASSAGGQGGEQYF. Filled out from reference TRBV9 and TRBJ2-7, the complete variable domain reads DSGVTQTPKHLITATGQRVTLRCSPRSGDLSVYWYQQSLDQGLQFLIQYYNGEERAKGNILERFSAQQFPDLHSELNLSSLELGDSALYFCASSAGGQGGEQYFGPGTRLTVT.

Comment on this clone: The sample has other DNA sequences that encode this CDR3 too. The gene calls are TRBV20-1 and TRBJ2-5; D gene uncertain. Trimming took 3 bases from V and 5 from J, leaving 4 bases between them. CDR3 length: 10 amino acids. CDR1 is DFQATT, CDR2 SNEGSKA, per germline (reference sequence). CDR3 protein: CSARRETQYF. The CDR3 DNA reads as TGCAGTGCTAGGAGGGAGACCCAGTACTTC.

The rearrangement joins TRBV4-2 to TRBJ2-1, with a weak D call TRBD2 (6 bases). Germline loops: CDR1 LGHNA, CDR2 YNFKEQ. The CDR3 is 15 amino acids. The germline V and J ends were trimmed by 0 bases and 6 bases, with 12 bases remaining between them. The CDR3 bases are TGTGCCAGCAGCCAAGATTCGGGAGTGGGCAATGAGCAGTTCTTC. It specifies CASSQDSGVGNEQFF.

The V gene is TRBV5-1, the J gene TRBJ1-5; TRBD1 matches 7 bases. J was trimmed by 4 bases and V by 8 bases; bases with no gene match: 6. Per the germline V gene, CDR1 is SGHRS and CDR2 is YFSETQ. The CDR3 is made up of 13 amino acids. The CDR3 sequence is CASAQGENQPQHF. The CDR3 DNA is TGCGCCAGTGCCCAGGGGGAAAATCAGCCCCAGCATTTT.

The CDR3 DNA follows: TGTGCCTGGAGCGCCAAGGAGACCCAGTACTTC. This codes for CAWSAKETQYF. The rearrangement links TRBV30 to TRBJ2-5; D gene unclear. V was pared by 3 bases and J by 5 bases, with 7 bases between. The CDR3 sequence is 11 residues long. Germline V gene sequence: CDR1 GTSNPN, CDR2 SVGIG (reference sequence).